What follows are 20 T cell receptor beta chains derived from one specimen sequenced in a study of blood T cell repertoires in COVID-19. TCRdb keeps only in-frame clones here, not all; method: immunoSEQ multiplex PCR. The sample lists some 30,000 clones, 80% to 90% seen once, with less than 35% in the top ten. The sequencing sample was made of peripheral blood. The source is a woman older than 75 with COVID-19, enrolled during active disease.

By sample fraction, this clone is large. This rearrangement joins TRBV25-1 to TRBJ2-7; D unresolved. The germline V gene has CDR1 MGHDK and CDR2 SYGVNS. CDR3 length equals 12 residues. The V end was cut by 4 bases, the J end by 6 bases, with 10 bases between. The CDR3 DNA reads TGTGCCAGCAGTGTTAAAACATTCGAGCAGTACTTC. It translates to CASSVKTFEQYF.

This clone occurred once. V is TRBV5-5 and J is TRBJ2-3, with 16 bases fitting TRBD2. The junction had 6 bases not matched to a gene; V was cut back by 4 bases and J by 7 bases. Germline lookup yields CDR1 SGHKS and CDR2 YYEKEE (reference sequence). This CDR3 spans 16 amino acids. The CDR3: CASSPGTSGGAYTQYF. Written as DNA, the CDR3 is TGTGCCAGCAGCCCAGGGACTAGCGGGGGGGCATATACGCAGTATTTT.

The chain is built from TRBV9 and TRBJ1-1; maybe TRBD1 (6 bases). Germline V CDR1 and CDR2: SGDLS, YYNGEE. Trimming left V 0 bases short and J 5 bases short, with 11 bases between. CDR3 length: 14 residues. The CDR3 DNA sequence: TGTGCCAGCAGCGTAGGGGGCAGGGGAACTGAAGCTTTCTTT. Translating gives CASSVGGRGTEAFF.

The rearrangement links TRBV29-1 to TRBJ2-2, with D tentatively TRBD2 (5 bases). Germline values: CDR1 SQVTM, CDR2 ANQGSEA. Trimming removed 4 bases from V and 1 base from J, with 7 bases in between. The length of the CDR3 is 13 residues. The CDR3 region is CSVVAGNTGELFF. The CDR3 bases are TGCAGCGTTGTGGCGGGGAACACCGGGGAGCTGTTTTTT.

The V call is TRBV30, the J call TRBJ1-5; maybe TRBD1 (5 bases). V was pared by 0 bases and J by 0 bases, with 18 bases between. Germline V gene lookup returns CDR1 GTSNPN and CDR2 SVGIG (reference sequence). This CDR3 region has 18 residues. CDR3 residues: CAWSVGHSIPYSNQPQHF. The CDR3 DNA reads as TGTGCCTGGAGTGTTGGACATTCGATCCCATATAGCAATCAGCCCCAGCATTTT.

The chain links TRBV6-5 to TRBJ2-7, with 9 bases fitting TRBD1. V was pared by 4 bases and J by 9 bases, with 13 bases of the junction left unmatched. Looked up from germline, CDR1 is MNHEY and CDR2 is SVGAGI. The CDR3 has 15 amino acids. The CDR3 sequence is CASSSAGTGSRRQYF. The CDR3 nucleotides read TGTGCCAGCAGTTCCGCCGGGACAGGGAGCCGCCGGCAGTACTTC.

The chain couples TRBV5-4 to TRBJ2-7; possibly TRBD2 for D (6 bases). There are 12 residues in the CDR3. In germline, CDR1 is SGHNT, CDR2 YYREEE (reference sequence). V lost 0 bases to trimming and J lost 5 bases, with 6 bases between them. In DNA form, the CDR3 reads TGTGCCAGCAGCTTGGCGGGGGACGAGCAGTACTTC. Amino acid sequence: CASSLAGDEQYF. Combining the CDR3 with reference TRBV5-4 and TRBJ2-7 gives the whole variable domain ETGVTQSPTHLIKTRGQQVTLRCSSQSGHNTVSWYQQALGQGPQFIFQYYREEENGRGNFPPRFSGLQFPNYSSELNVNALELDDSALYLCASSLAGDEQYFGPGTRLTVT.

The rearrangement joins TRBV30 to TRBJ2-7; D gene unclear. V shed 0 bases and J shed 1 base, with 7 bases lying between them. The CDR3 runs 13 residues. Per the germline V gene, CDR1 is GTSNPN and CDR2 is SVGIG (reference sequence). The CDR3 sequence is CAWSVTDSYEQYF. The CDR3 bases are TGTGCCTGGAGTGTAACAGATTCCTACGAGCAGTACTTC.

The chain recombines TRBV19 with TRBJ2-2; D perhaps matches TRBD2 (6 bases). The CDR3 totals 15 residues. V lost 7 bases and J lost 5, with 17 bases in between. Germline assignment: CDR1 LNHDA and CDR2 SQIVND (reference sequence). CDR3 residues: CASTSGGLETGELFF. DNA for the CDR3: TGTGCCAGTACCAGTGGGGGGTTGGAGACCGGGGAGCTGTTTTTT. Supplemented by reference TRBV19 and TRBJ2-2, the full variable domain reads DGGITQSPKYLFRKEGQNVTLSCEQNLNHDAMYWYRQDPGQGLRLIYYSQIVNDFQKGDIAEGYSVSREKKESFPLTVTSAQKNPTAFYLCASTSGGLETGELFFGEGSRLTVL.

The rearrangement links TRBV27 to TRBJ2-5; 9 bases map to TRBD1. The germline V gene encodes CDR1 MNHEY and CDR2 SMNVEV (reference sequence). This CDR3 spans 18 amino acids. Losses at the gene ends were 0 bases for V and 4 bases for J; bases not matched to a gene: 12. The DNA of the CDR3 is TGTGCCAGCAGTTTATCGTACGGCCGGGGACAGGGCCCAGAGACCCAGTACTTC. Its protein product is CASSLSYGRGQGPETQYF.

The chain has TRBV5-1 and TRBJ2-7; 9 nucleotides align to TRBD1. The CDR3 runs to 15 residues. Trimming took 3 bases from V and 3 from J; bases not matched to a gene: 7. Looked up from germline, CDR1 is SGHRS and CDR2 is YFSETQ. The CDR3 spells CASSYVQGAIYEQYF. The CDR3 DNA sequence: TGCGCCAGCAGCTACGTACAGGGGGCAATCTACGAGCAGTACTTC.

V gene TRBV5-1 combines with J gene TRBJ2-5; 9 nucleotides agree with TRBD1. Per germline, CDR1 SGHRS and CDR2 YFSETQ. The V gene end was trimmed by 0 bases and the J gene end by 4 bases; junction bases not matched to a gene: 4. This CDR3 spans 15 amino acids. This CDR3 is CASSLDRQGVETQYF. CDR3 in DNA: TGCGCCAGCAGCTTGGACAGACAGGGGGTAGAGACCCAGTACTTC.

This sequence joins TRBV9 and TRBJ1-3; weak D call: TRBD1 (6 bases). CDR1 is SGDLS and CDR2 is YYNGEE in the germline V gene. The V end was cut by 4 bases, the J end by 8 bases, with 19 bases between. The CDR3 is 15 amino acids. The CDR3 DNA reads TGTGCCAGCAGCCCTCGTTCAGGGGCCTTAGACACCATATATTTT. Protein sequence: CASSPRSGALDTIYF.

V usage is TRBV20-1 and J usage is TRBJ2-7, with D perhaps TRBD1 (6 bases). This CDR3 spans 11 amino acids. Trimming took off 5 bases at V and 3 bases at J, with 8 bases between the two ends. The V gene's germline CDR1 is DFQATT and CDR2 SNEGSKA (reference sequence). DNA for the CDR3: TGCAGTGCTTACAGGGACTACGAGCAGTACTTC. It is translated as CSAYRDYEQYF.

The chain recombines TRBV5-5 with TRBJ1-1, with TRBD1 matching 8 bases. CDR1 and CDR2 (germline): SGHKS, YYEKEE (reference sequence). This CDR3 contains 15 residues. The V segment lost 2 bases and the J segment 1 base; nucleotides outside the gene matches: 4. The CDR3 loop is CASSFAGTGNTEAFF. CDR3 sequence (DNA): TGTGCCAGCAGCTTCGCCGGGACAGGGAACACTGAAGCTTTCTTT.

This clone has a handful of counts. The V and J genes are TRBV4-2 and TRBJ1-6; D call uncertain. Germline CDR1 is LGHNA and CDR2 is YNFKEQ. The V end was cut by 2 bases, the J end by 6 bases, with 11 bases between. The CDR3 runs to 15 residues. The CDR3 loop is CASSQPEGGNSPLHF. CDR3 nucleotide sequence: TGTGCCAGCAGCCAACCGGAGGGTGGTAATTCACCCCTCCACTTT.

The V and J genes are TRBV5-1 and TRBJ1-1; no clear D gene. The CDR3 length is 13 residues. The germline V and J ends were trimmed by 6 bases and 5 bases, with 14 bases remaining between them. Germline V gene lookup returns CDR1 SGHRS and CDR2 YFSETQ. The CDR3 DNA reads TGCGCCAGCACTAAAGTAAGCGGAACTGAAGCTTTCTTT. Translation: CASTKVSGTEAFF. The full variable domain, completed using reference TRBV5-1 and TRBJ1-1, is KAGVTQTPRYLIKTRGQQVTLSCSPISGHRSVSWYQQTPGQGLQFLFEYFSETQRNKGNFPGRFSGRQFSNSRSEMNVSTLELGDSALYLCASTKVSGTEAFFGQGTRLTVV.

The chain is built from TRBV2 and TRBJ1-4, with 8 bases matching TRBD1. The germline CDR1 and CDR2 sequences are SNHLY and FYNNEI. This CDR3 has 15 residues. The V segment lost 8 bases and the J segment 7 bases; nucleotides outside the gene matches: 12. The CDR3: CASSTSQGAVEKLFF. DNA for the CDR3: TGTGCCAGCTCGACATCGCAGGGGGCGGTTGAAAAACTGTTTTTT.

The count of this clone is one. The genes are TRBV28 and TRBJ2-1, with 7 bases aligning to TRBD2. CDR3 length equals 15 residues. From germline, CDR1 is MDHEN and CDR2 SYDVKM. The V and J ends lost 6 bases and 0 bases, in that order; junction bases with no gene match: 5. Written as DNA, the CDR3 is TGTGCCAGCAGCGGGGCGGGAGACTCCTACAATGAGCAGTTCTTC. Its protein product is CASSGAGDSYNEQFF.

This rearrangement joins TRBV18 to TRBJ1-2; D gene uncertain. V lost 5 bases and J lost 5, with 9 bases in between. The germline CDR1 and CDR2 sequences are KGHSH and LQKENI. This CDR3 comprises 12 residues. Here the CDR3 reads CASSSSSYGYTF. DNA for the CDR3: TGTGCCAGCTCATCCTCCAGTTATGGCTACACCTTC.